The 20 T cell receptor beta chains below come from one sample, sequenced in a study of regulatory T cells in long-lasting Graves disease. Time point here: newly diagnosed GD, antithyroid drugs for less than 3 months. From RNA extracted from PBMCs, the TCR library was made. With iRepertoire HTBI primers and Arm-PCR of CDR3 regions, TCR beta libraries were built. MiXCR, run by TCRdb on the multiplex PCR reads, gives a single entry per CDR3 protein. Here the sample spans a few hundred thousand distinct CDR3 sequences, approximately 13% being singletons. These data were also reused for a study on T cells in Graves' hyperthyroidism and ophthalmopathy.

The sample here was peripheral blood mononuclear cells (PBMCs), taken at new diagnosis, from a patient treated with antithyroid drugs. These receptors were taken from a man younger than 45 with Graves disease.

The sample holds many counts of this clonotype. The gene calls are TRBV12-3 or TRBV12-4 and TRBJ1-4; D might be TRBD1 (5 bases). The CDR3 is 14 amino acids. Trimming took off 3 bases at V and 7 bases at J, with 12 bases between the two ends. The CDR3 sequence is CASSFSGGGEKLFF. In DNA, the CDR3 is TGTGCCAGCAGTTTCTCGGGGGGAGGTGAAAAACTGTTTTTT.

This clonotype was detected only a few times. The genes are TRBV7-9 and TRBJ1-6; D remains ambiguous. V lost 3 bases, J lost 10 bases, and 4 bases lay in between. Looked up from germline, CDR1 is SEHNR and CDR2 is FQNEAQ (reference sequence). This CDR3 is built from 11 residues. The CDR3 DNA reads TGTGCCAGCAGCTTGGAATCACCCCTCCACTTT. As protein: CASSLESPLHF.

In its sample, this clonotype was seen many times. The chain carries TRBV27 and TRBJ1-5, with D possibly being TRBD1 (6 bases). The CDR3 contains 13 residues. Per germline, CDR1 MNHEY and CDR2 SMNVEV (reference sequence). Trimming removed 5 bases at V and 6 bases at J, with 11 bases between. The CDR3 loop reads CASSKTGRQPQHF. For the CDR3, the DNA is TGTGCCAGCAGTAAAACAGGGCGTCAGCCCCAGCATTTT.

This clonotype was seen ten or more times. One junction end does not reproduce the germline sequence, and a read error may be involved. The chain uses TRBV5-1 and TRBJ2-7; D is undetermined. The CDR3 contains 14 residues. CDR1 SGHRS and CDR2 YFSETQ come from the germline V gene. The CDR3: CASSLENPENTLLF. The CDR3 nucleotides read TGCGCCAGCAGCTTGGAGAATCCCGAGAACACACTATTATTC.

This clonotype appeared many times. The rearrangement joins TRBV12-3 or TRBV12-4 to TRBJ1-1; 7 nucleotides align to TRBD1. This CDR3 is 14 amino acids long. The V and J ends lost 2 bases and 5 bases, in that order; junction bases with no gene match: 5. The CDR3 sequence is CASSLTGARTEAFF. The CDR3 DNA reads TGTGCCAGCAGTTTAACAGGGGCCAGGACTGAAGCTTTCTTT.

This clonotype was counted only a few times. J is TRBJ2-7 and V is TRBV18; D possibly uses TRBD1 or TRBD2 (6 bases each). V dropped 0 bases and J dropped 6 bases, with 12 bases sitting between them. Germline values: CDR1 KGHSH, CDR2 LQKENI. This CDR3 has 14 amino acids. CDR3 bases: TGTGCCAGCTCACCACCGCCGGAGGGGGGCGAGCAGTACTTC. Translating it yields CASSPPPEGGEQYF.

This clonotype occurred a few times. CDR3 in DNA: TGTGCCAGCGCCCGTATGGGCGGTTACTCCTACAATGAGCAGTTCTTC. Translation gives CASARMGGYSYNEQFF. This chain joins TRBV5-5 and TRBJ2-1; D remains ambiguous. The CDR3 runs 16 residues. Trimming took 7 bases from V and 0 from J, leaving 17 bases between them. In germline, CDR1 is SGHKS, CDR2 YYEKEE (reference sequence).

The table lists this clonotype with many counts. The gene calls are TRBV15 and TRBJ1-5, with D perhaps matching TRBD1 (5 bases). CDR1 and CDR2 from the germline V gene are LNHNV and YYDKDF (reference sequence). This CDR3 spans 17 amino acids. Trimming removed 1 base at V and 0 bases at J, with 13 bases between. The CDR3 sequence: CATSRVSGAYSNQPQHF. CDR3 DNA sequence: TGTGCCACCAGCAGAGTAAGCGGGGCATATAGCAATCAGCCCCAGCATTTT.

This clonotype was seen repeatedly, ten times or more. This CDR3 reads CASSGRGTSEYNEQFF. CDR3 DNA sequence: TGTGCCAGCAGTGGACGGGGGACTAGCGAGTACAATGAGCAGTTCTTC. J is TRBJ2-1 and V is TRBV2, with 10 nucleotides matching TRBD2. Germline CDR1 and CDR2: SNHLY and FYNNEI. V trimming: 4 bases; J trimming: 4 bases; junction bases outside the gene matches: 7. This CDR3 has 16 amino acids.

This clonotype has just a few counts. The chain recombines TRBV6-1 with TRBJ2-7; a possible D gene is TRBD1 (5 bases). CDR1 MNHNS and CDR2 SASEGT come from the germline V gene. Trimming took 3 bases from V and 6 from J, leaving 6 bases between them. CDR3 size: 11 residues. The CDR3 spells CASSDQGEQYF. The CDR3 DNA reads as TGTGCCAGCAGTGACCAGGGCGAGCAGTACTTC.

This clonotype was found a few times. A read error is possible here, since a much larger clone lies one base away. This chain links TRBV11-2 with TRBJ1-2; no clear D. Germline V lookup: CDR1 SGHAT, CDR2 FQNNGV. This CDR3 is built from 12 residues. The ends were cut back, 7 bases at V and 6 bases at J, with 12 bases in the middle. The CDR3 DNA reads TGTGCCAGCACCAATTTCCGGGATGGCTACACCTTC. It encodes CASTNFRDGYTF.

This clonotype was found a few times. The chain uses TRBV5-4 and TRBJ1-2; tentative D call: TRBD1 (6 bases). CDR3 length: 15 residues. In germline, CDR1 is SGHNT, CDR2 YYREEE (reference sequence). V lost 1 base to trimming and J lost 8 bases, with 18 bases between them. The CDR3 loop reads CASSLSYRGANGYTF. As DNA, the CDR3 is TGTGCCAGCAGCTTGTCGTATAGGGGGGCGAACGGCTACACCTTC.

The CDR3 sequence is CASQSSGRVSYNEQFF. CDR3 DNA: TGTGCCAGTCAATCTAGCGGGAGGGTCTCCTACAATGAGCAGTTCTTC. The rearrangement links TRBV19 to TRBJ2-1; 12 bases match TRBD2. There are 16 residues in the CDR3. Germline V gives CDR1 LNHDA, CDR2 SQIVND (reference sequence). Germline trimming cut 8 bases from V and 0 bases from J; bases unmatched to any gene: 5.

This clonotype was seen ten or more times. The V gene is TRBV2, the J gene TRBJ2-3; D possibly corresponds to TRBD2 (6 bases). This CDR3 contains 15 residues. Between the trimmed V and J ends, which lost 7 bases and 0 bases, there was a span of 14 bases. Germline CDR1 is SNHLY and CDR2 is FYNNEI. In DNA form, the CDR3 reads TGTGCCAGCAACGGGGACGGGACTAGCACAGATACGCAGTATTTT. Translated: CASNGDGTSTDTQYF. Filled out from reference TRBV2 and TRBJ2-3, the complete variable domain reads EPEVTQTPSHQVTQMGQEVILRCVPISNHLYFYWYRQILGQKVEFLVSFYNNEISEKSEIFDDQFSVERPDGSNFTLKIRSTKLEDSAMYFCASNGDGTSTDTQYFGPGTRLTVL.

There are a few counts of this clonotype. This may arise from a read error, as a much more abundant clone is one base away. CDR3 sequence: CASRKQTHEQYF. DNA of the CDR3: TGTGCCAGCAGGAAACAGACCCACGAGCAGTACTTC. The chain carries TRBV6-1 and TRBJ2-7, with D uncertain. The germline gives CDR1 MNHNS, CDR2 SASEGT. The CDR3 spans 12 residues. Trimming removed 6 bases at V and 5 bases at J, with 11 bases between.

The V and J genes are TRBV19 and TRBJ2-1; D tentatively fits TRBD1 or TRBD2 (5 bases each). The CDR3 runs to 17 residues. CDR1 and CDR2 (germline): LNHDA, SQIVND (reference sequence). The V and J ends lost 3 bases and 0 bases respectively, with 15 bases between them. CDR3 protein: CASSMGRAVSSYNEQFF. CDR3 nucleotides: TGTGCCAGTAGTATGGGGCGGGCCGTCAGCTCCTACAATGAGCAGTTCTTC. Combining the CDR3 with reference TRBV19 and TRBJ2-1 gives the whole variable domain DGGITQSPKYLFRKEGQNVTLSCEQNLNHDAMYWYRQDPGQGLRLIYYSQIVNDFQKGDIAEGYSVSREKKESFPLTVTSAQKNPTAFYLCASSMGRAVSSYNEQFFGPGTRLTVL.

This clonotype has at least ten counts. The J gene is TRBJ2-7, the V gene TRBV24-1; TRBD2 aligns across 11 bases. Germline V lookup: CDR1 KGHDR, CDR2 SFDVKD. J was trimmed by 0 bases and V by 5 bases; bases with no gene match: 5. The CDR3 spans 16 residues. This CDR3 reads CATSAPTSGNSYEQYF. The DNA for the CDR3 is TGTGCCACCAGTGCCCCGACTAGCGGGAACTCCTACGAGCAGTACTTC.

This sequence joins TRBV29-1 and TRBJ1-4; possibly TRBD1 for D (5 bases). The CDR3 runs to 13 residues. Germline V gives CDR1 SQVTM, CDR2 ANQGSEA. The V end lost 7 bases, the J end lost 7 bases, and 16 bases lay between the germline ends. CDR3 bases: TGCAGCGGAGCGAGTGAAACAGGTGAAAAACTGTTTTTT. Translating it yields CSGASETGEKLFF.

This clonotype was observed many times. The J gene is TRBJ2-7, the V gene TRBV13; no clear D gene. This CDR3 contains 14 residues. Germline CDR1 reads PRHDT; CDR2 reads FYEKMQ (reference sequence). Trimming removed 5 bases from V and 1 base from J, with 12 bases in between. This CDR3 reads CASSQDTGSYEQYF. Written as DNA, the CDR3 is TGTGCCAGCAGCCAAGACACCGGATCCTACGAGCAGTACTTC.

This clonotype was seen many times. The rearrangement joins TRBV29-1 to TRBJ2-3; 10 bases map to TRBD1. CDR1 and CDR2 from the germline V gene are SQVTM and ANQGSEA. The CDR3 runs 14 residues. V lost 6 bases, J lost 2 bases, and 5 bases stayed unmatched. CDR3 loop: CSVGRQGATDTQYF. CDR3 sequence (DNA): TGCAGCGTCGGCCGACAGGGGGCCACAGATACGCAGTATTTT.